These 20 T cell receptor beta chains came from one sample sequenced in a study of CD8 T cells in ankylosing spondylitis (dated by TCRdb to the late 2010s). Libraries came from 5' RACE. Sequencing took place on an Illumina HiSeq 2500. The public reads were run again by TCRdb, first through fastp at Q25 and then through MiXCR, and only productive beta chains were kept. Rows matching on CDR3 protein sequence are summarized as one entry with the most common DNA and genes. In all, the sample holds approximately 150,000 distinct CDR3 sequences, and just over 9.5% of those were seen once. The leading ten clones occupy roughly 16% of the sample. Specimen: blood, either unsorted or a sorted T cell fraction (not recorded which). All receptors come from a female donor with ankylosing spondylitis or in good health (not recorded which).

The chain joins TRBV7-6 to TRBJ2-5; D might be TRBD2 (6 bases). The CDR3 extends over 15 amino acids. Trimming pared 1 base from V and 5 bases from J, leaving 14 bases between. Germline V gene lookup returns CDR1 SGHVS and CDR2 FNYEAQ. The CDR3 spells CASSLGVREAETQYF. The CDR3 nucleotides are TGTGCCAGCAGCTTAGGGGTCAGGGAGGCGGAGACCCAGTACTTC.

V is TRBV16 and J is TRBJ2-1; D gene uncertain. Trimming removed 7 bases from V and 14 bases from J, with 15 bases in between. Germline V gene lookup returns CDR1 KGHSY and CDR2 FQNENV. CDR3 size: 11 residues. CDR3 amino acids: CASTLGRTKFF. CDR3 nucleotide sequence: TGTGCCAGCACCCTAGGACGTACCAAGTTCTTC.

This clonotype turned up a few times. V is TRBV24-1 and J is TRBJ2-1; D call uncertain. The CDR3 is made up of 12 amino acids. Trimming left V 6 bases short and J 8 bases short, with 10 bases between. The germline CDR1 and CDR2 sequences are KGHDR and SFDVKD. Here the CDR3 reads CATSPGGDEQFF. The CDR3 DNA follows: TGTGCCACCAGTCCCGGTGGGGATGAGCAGTTCTTC.

The sample holds a few counts of this clonotype. This sequence joins TRBV6-2 or TRBV6-3 and TRBJ2-1; D possibly matches TRBD1 or TRBD2 (5 bases each). V lost 7 bases and J 9 bases, leaving 28 bases between the germline ends. The CDR3 spans 17 residues. Germline values: CDR1 MNHEY, CDR2 SVGEGT. CDR3 residues: CASTSGDLGFEYGEQFF. The CDR3 nucleotides read TGTGCCAGCACCTCCGGGGACCTGGGTTTTGAGTATGGTGAGCAGTTCTTC.

The rearrangement uses TRBV20-1 and TRBJ2-7; TRBD2 might be the D (6 bases). Trimming took 0 bases from V and 3 from J, leaving 15 bases between them. The CDR3 is 15 amino acids. Germline CDR1 reads DFQATT; CDR2 reads SNEGSKA (reference sequence). The CDR3 sequence: CSARDYEQGLYEQYF. The CDR3 DNA is TGCAGTGCTAGAGATTACGAGCAGGGACTCTACGAGCAGTACTTC.

The rearrangement uses TRBV27 and TRBJ2-1; 7 bases are a match to TRBD2. This CDR3 region has 13 residues. CDR1 and CDR2 from the germline V gene are MNHEY and SMNVEV (reference sequence). Unmatched junction bases numbered 4, after V lost 8 bases and J lost 3 bases. This chain's CDR3 is CASQAGLYNEQFF. The CDR3 bases are TGTGCCAGCCAAGCGGGACTCTACAATGAGCAGTTCTTC.

V is TRBV20-1 and J is TRBJ2-7, with 10 bases aligning to TRBD2. The CDR3 is made up of 15 amino acids. From germline, CDR1 is DFQATT and CDR2 SNEGSKA (reference sequence). Trimming cost V 1 base and J 2 bases; bases outside gene matches: 5. The CDR3 sequence is CSARGGLAEPYEQYF. CDR3 nucleotides: TGCAGTGCTAGAGGCGGACTAGCGGAGCCCTACGAGCAGTACTTC.

This sequence joins TRBV6-1 and TRBJ2-1, with TRBD2 matching 7 bases. The CDR3 totals 16 residues. V lost 4 bases and J lost 4; bases outside the gene matches: 10. Per the germline V gene, CDR1 is MNHNS and CDR2 is SASEGT. CDR3 sequence (DNA): TGTGCCAGCAGTGGGGGCTGGCGGGAGTCGTACAATGAGCAGTTCTTC. The encoded protein is CASSGGWRESYNEQFF.

This clonotype showed up just a few times. The rearrangement links TRBV3-1 to TRBJ1-5; D not certain. The CDR3 has 13 residues. CDR1 LGHDT and CDR2 YNNKEL come from the germline V gene (reference sequence). V was clipped by 4 bases and J by 7 bases, with 11 bases between them. The CDR3 DNA reads as TGTGCCAGCAGCCCGCCTGAGGTCCAGCCCCAGCATTTT. Translated: CASSPPEVQPQHF.

This clonotype was observed at least ten times. The CDR3: CASRAGQGSSPLHF. Written as DNA, the CDR3 is TGTGCCAGCAGGGCGGGACAGGGGAGTTCACCCCTCCACTTT. This chain connects TRBV6-1 to TRBJ1-6; 10 bases fit TRBD1. The CDR3 is 14 residues long. V lost 6 bases to trimming and J lost 9 bases; unmatched junction nucleotides: 5. Germline V lookup: CDR1 MNHNS, CDR2 SASEGT.

In this sample, this clonotype turned up a few times. The chain has TRBV20-1 and TRBJ2-5; 7 nucleotides match TRBD1. V shed 6 bases, J shed 0 bases, and the junction held 10 bases outside the gene matches. The CDR3 is made up of 15 amino acids. Germline CDR1 DFQATT, CDR2 SNEGSKA (reference sequence). The DNA of the CDR3 is TGCAGTGCGGCGGTGGGACAGCTGTACCAAGAGACCCAGTACTTC. Translating gives CSAAVGQLYQETQYF.

There are many counts of this clonotype. V is TRBV2 and J is TRBJ1-1; possibly TRBD1 for D (5 bases). CDR3 size: 14 residues. Trimming removed 4 bases from V and 4 bases from J, with 13 bases in between. From germline, CDR1 is SNHLY and CDR2 FYNNEI. The DNA of the CDR3 is TGTGCCAGCAGTGTTAGCAGGGCGAGCACTGAAGCTTTCTTT. This codes for CASSVSRASTEAFF.

This clonotype appeared many times. The chain uses TRBV2 and TRBJ1-2; no definite D call. Germline CDR1 reads SNHLY; CDR2 reads FYNNEI. Trimming removed 9 bases at V and 4 bases at J, with 15 bases between. The CDR3 runs 13 residues. CDR3 nucleotide sequence: TGTGCCAGGAGAGGTCCCTCACGCTATGGCTACACCTTC. Translation: CARRGPSRYGYTF.

This clonotype was detected only a few times. The chain carries TRBV11-2 and TRBJ1-2; tentative D call: TRBD1 (5 bases). There are 13 residues in the CDR3. Germline CDR1 and CDR2: SGHAT and FQNNGV. The V gene lost 3 bases and the J gene lost 3 bases, with 8 bases spanning the gap. CDR3 DNA: TGTGCCAGCAGCTTGACAGCGGACTATGGCTACACCTTC. It is translated as CASSLTADYGYTF.

A few counts support this clonotype. The chain has TRBV5-4 and TRBJ1-6, with D uncertain. With 0 bases removed from V and 1 base from J, the gap between germline ends came to 20 bases. The CDR3 is 20 residues long. Per germline, CDR1 SGHNT and CDR2 YYREEE (reference sequence). The CDR3 protein is CASSLEVGRGVWSYNSPLHF. CDR3 coding DNA: TGTGCCAGCAGCTTGGAAGTTGGCCGGGGAGTGTGGTCCTATAATTCACCCCTCCACTTT.

This sequence joins TRBV5-6 and TRBJ2-1, with D tentatively TRBD1 or TRBD2 (5 bases each). V gave up 2 bases and J gave up 7 bases, with 16 bases separating them. The CDR3 contains 15 residues. The germline V gene has CDR1 SGHDT and CDR2 YYEEEE. In nucleotides, the CDR3 is TGTGCCAGCAGCTTTTTTGGGGGAGCGCGGAATGAGCAGTTCTTC. It is translated as CASSFFGGARNEQFF.

The sample holds a few counts of this clonotype. V gene TRBV20-1 combines with J gene TRBJ2-5, with no clear D. From germline, CDR1 is DFQATT and CDR2 SNEGSKA (reference sequence). CDR3 length: 14 amino acids. Trimming removed 2 bases at V and 2 bases at J, with 12 bases between. Here the CDR3 DNA reads TGCAGTGCTAGACCCCAGGCCGGGCAAGAGACCCAGTACTTC. Translation: CSARPQAGQETQYF.

This clonotype appeared many times. This chain connects TRBV4-3 to TRBJ1-5; the D is unclear. Trimming stripped 0 bases from V and 4 bases from J, with 10 bases between. Germline lookup yields CDR1 LGHNA and CDR2 YSLEER. The CDR3 sequence is 15 residues long. The CDR3 loop is CASSQDRESNQPQHF. CDR3 in DNA: TGCGCCAGCAGCCAAGACAGAGAGAGTAATCAGCCCCAGCATTTT.

The sample holds a few counts of this clonotype. V gene TRBV6-1 combines with J gene TRBJ1-1, with unresolved D. There are 8 residues in the CDR3. V was clipped by 0 bases and J by 13 bases, with 0 bases between them. Germline loops: CDR1 MNHNS, CDR2 SASEGT. The CDR3 loop reads CASSEAFF. CDR3 in DNA: TGTGCCAGCAGTGAAGCTTTCTTT.

This clonotype was seen at least ten times. The chain combines TRBV4-3 with TRBJ2-1; 7 bases agree with TRBD2. Germline CDR1 LGHNA, CDR2 YSLEER. The CDR3 length is 16 residues. V lost 1 base, J lost 7 bases, and 10 bases stayed unmatched. The CDR3 DNA follows: TGCGCCAGCAGCCAAGGGATGGGCGGGAGTGGAAATGAGCAGTTCTTC. Protein sequence: CASSQGMGGSGNEQFF.